This TCR beta chain was documented in a study of PD-1 blockade in classical Hodgkin lymphoma (dated by TCRdb to about 2020). For the study in its entirety: Nivolumab dosing was 3 mg/kg intravenously every 2 weeks, continuing until either disease progression or unacceptable toxicity. To define a peripheral blood immune signature of response to PD-1 blockade in classical Hodgkin lymphoma, the study combined TCR beta sequencing with CyTOF.

Genomic DNA was extracted with the Qiagen DNeasy kit from unsorted PBMCs and from negatively selected CD4+ and CD8+ fractions. TCR beta CDR3 regions were amplified by immunoSEQ multiplex PCR using primers annealing to V and J segments. A synthetic immune receptor repertoire was used to minimize amplification bias, and any residual bias was removed computationally once sequencing was done. The study's processing was this. Custom Python scripts were used to quantify repertoire diversity as the Shannon entropy index. Unsorted, CD4+ and CD8+ repertoires were analyzed separately, except for combined analyses in which CD4+ and CD8+ sequences were merged in silico. A clone counted as expanded when the clone's frequency after treatment rose at least 2-fold relative to C1D1, and clones undetected at baseline were given a pseudocount of 0.5. Singleton clones were defined as clones with 0 or 1 copy at C1D1, and non-singleton clones were defined as clones with 2 or more copies. Clones expanded in unsorted samples were labelled as CD4+, CD8+ or unknown by matching protein sequences in sorted samples from the same patient. Wilcoxon tests were applied to paired samples to test diversity changes from C1D1 to C4D1. Here the immuneACCESS table is served through TCRdb, limited to in-frame sequences with V and J called. Missing clones are a known gap in these copies; in checked studies unresolved V genes cover under half, and the rest lacks a known reason. V and J calls and clone size are copied from that table; D and trimming were computed from the DNA. The table for this sample lists roughly 9,000 clones; roughly four fifths of them were counted only once. The ten biggest clones cover roughly 4.5% of the sample.

The research as a whole found: Baseline TCR diversity was reported to be lower in newly diagnosed patients than in healthy donors, and even lower in relapsed/refractory patients. By C4D1, a significant rise was seen in CD4+ TCR diversity but not in CD8+ TCR diversity (p=0.0027 vs p=0.16), and the rise was most apparent among complete responders (p=0.02). Lower diversity was observed in patients in whom nivolumab was started less than 1 year after ASCT, and these patients were excluded from later analyses so that confounding by immune reconstitution would be avoided. The study was restricted to a single clinical trial cohort, and the causes of repertoire differences, possibly disease activity or prior therapy, were left undefined. Trial patients achieving complete response had baseline diversity similar to newly diagnosed patients, whereas partial responders and progressors had significantly lower diversity.

Comment on this clone: Its recognized antigen is unknown. No base-level quality is on record; no much larger clone is a single base apart.

Sample time point, as interpreted from the label and publication: cycle 4 day 1 (C4D1), after 5 to 7 weeks of nivolumab. Every trial patient had relapsed following autologous stem cell transplantation, and prior brentuximab vedotin exposure was what differed among cohorts A, B and C. A Miltenyi CD4+ T cell isolation kit was used for magnetic negative selection to purify CD4+ T cells from thawed PBMCs. The trial cohort comprised more than 55 patients with relapsed/refractory classical Hodgkin lymphoma whose best overall responses were complete response, partial response or progressive disease. Trial patients were treated with single-agent nivolumab in the multi-cohort phase II CheckMate 205 trial. Best overall response was determined by an independent review committee according to the 2007 International Working Group response criteria. Trial PBMCs were collected just before the start of nivolumab (C1D1) and during therapy at cycle 2 day 1 and cycle 4 day 1. Peripheral blood was collected in 8 mL Vacutainer Cell Preparation Tubes, from which PBMCs were isolated by centrifugation and then cryopreserved. Purified CD4+ and CD8+ fractions were generated only in cases for which an additional PBMC sample was available. Magnetically labelled cells were depleted on LS columns in a quadroMACS separator, and the flow-through was collected as the purified fraction.

The cysteine opens and the phenylalanine closes a CDR3 of 17 amino acids. CDR3 DNA is the only sequence kept; it has 51 bases, read in frame from the first base. The V end loses 10 bases and the J end loses 6 bases, and a stretch of 29 bases separates them. Based on the germline V gene, the CDR1 and CDR2 sequences are MNHNS and SASEGT. The receptor was isolated from a human donor with classical Hodgkin lymphoma. This chain joins TRBV6-1 to TRBJ2-3, with the D call tentatively TRBD1 or TRBD2, each fitting 7 bases. The sequences come from CD4+ T cells from blood, collected before the fourth cycle of nivolumab. The CDR3 here reads CATGDPGQGGQADTQYF. Here is the DNA: TGTGCCACCGGTGACCCGGGGCAGGGGGGGCAAGCGGATACGCAGTATTTT.